The clone carrying this T cell receptor (beta chain) was recorded a few times. The antigen remains undetermined. This record comes from a study of CD8+ T cells in alopecia areata. cDNA prepared by RNA extraction and subsequent reverse transcription served as the template for sequencing. Generated by immunoSEQ multiplex PCR, the TCRdb table keeps only in-frame clones and is missing some. The sample yields under 130,000 clones, approximately 84% seen once. The ends lost 10 bases at V and 2 bases at J; junction bases unmatched: 7. Germline V lookup: CDR1 ENHRY, CDR2 SYGVKD. There are 13 residues in the CDR3. Whole-study findings and limits: Lesional scalp, notably in alopecia totalis/universalis, had clonality above that of normal scalp. Scalp and blood samples kept many expanded lesional clones throughout tofacitinib.

The treatment: oral pan-JAK inhibitor, 5-10 mg twice daily. Individuals with alopecia areata gave both lesional scalp punch biopsies and peripheral blood for collection. The chain uses TRBV10-3 and TRBJ2-5; 7 bases are a match to TRBD1. The sequencing here drew on CD8+ T cells sorted from blood, taken at roughly week 30, from a patient treated with tofacitinib. This sequence originates from a human donor with alopecia areata. The CDR3 here is CASKKQGQETQYF. CDR3 DNA sequence: TGTGCCAGCAAAAAACAGGGGCAAGAGACCCAGTACTTC.